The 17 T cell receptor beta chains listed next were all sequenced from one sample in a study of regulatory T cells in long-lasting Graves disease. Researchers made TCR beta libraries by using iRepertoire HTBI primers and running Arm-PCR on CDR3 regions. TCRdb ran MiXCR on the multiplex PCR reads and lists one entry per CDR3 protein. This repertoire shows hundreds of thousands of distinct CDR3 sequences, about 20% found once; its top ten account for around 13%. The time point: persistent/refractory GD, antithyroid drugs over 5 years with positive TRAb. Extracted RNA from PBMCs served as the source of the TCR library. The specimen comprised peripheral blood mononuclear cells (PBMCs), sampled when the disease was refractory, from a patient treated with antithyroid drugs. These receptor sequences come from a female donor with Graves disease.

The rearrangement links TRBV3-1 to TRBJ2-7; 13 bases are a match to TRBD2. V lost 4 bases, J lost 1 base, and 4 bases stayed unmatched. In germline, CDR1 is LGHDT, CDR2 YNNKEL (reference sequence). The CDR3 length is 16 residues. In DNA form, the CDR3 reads TGTGCCAGCAGCCGAGGACTAGCGGGAGTATCCTACGAGCAGTACTTC. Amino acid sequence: CASSRGLAGVSYEQYF.

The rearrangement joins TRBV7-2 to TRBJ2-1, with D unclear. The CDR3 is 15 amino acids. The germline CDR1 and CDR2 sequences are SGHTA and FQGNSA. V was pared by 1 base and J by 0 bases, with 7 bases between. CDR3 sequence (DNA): TGTGCCAGCAGCTTAGAGGATAGCTCCTACAATGAGCAGTTCTTC. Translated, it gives CASSLEDSSYNEQFF.

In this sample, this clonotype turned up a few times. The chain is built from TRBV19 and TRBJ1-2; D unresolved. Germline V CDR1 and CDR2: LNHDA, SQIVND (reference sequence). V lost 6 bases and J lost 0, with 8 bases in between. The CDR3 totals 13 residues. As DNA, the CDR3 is TGTGCCAGTAGATCCGGGGCTAACTATGGCTACACCTTC. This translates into CASRSGANYGYTF.

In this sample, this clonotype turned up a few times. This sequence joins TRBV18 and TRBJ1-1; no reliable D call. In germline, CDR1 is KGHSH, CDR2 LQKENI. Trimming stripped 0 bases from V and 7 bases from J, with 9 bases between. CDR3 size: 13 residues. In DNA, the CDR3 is TGTGCCAGCTCACCACCGAAAGGCATTGAAGCTTTCTTT. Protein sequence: CASSPPKGIEAFF.

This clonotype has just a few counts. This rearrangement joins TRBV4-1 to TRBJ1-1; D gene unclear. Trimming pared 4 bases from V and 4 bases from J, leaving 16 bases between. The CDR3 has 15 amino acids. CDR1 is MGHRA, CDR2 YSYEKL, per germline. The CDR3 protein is CASSRHGSLSTEAFF. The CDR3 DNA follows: TGCGCCAGCAGCCGTCACGGCTCACTCAGCACTGAAGCTTTCTTT.

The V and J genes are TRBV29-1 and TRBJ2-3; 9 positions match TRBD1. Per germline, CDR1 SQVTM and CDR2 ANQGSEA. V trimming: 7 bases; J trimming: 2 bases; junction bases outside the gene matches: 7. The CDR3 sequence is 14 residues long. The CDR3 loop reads CSASGQGPTDTQYF. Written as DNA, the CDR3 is TGCAGCGCGTCGGGACAGGGACCCACAGATACGCAGTATTTT.

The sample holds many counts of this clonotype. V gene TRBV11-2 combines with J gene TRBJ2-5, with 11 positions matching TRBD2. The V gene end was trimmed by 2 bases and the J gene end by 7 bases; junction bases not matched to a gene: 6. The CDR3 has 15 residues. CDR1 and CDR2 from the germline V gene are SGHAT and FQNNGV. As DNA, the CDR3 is TGTGCCAGCAGCTTATTAGCGGGGGGGCCGAGGACCCAGTACTTC. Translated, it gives CASSLLAGGPRTQYF. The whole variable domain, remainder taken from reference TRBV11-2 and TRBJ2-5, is EAGVAQSPRYKIIEKRQSVAFWCNPISGHATLYWYQQILGQGPKLLIQFQNNGVVDDSQLPKDRFSAERLKGVDSTLKIQPAKLEDSAVYLCASSLLAGGPRTQYFGPGTRLLVL.

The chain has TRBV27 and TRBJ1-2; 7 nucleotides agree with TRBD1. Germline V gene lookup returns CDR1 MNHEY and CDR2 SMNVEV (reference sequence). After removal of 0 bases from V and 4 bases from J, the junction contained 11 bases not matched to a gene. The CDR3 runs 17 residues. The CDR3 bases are TGTGCCAGCAGTTTATCTATTAGACAGGGTGAACTCTATGGCTACACCTTC. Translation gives CASSLSIRQGELYGYTF.

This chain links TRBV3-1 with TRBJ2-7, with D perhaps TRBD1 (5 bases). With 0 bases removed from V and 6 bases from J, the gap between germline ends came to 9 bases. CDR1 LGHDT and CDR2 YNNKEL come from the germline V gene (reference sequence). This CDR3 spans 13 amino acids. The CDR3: CASSQDKGVEQYF. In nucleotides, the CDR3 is TGTGCCAGCAGCCAAGATAAAGGGGTCGAGCAGTACTTC.

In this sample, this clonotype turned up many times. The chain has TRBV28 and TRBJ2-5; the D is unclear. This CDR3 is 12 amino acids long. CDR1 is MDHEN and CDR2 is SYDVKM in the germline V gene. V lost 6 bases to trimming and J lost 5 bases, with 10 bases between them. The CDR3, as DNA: TGTGCCAGCAGCCTCTTTATGGAGACCCAGTACTTC. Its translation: CASSLFMETQYF.

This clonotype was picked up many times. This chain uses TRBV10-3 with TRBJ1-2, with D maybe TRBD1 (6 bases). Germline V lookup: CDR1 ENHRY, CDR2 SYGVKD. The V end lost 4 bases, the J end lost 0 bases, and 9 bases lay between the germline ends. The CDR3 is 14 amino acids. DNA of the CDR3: TGTGCCATCAGTGGGGGACACGCTAACTATGGCTACACCTTC. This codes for CAISGGHANYGYTF.

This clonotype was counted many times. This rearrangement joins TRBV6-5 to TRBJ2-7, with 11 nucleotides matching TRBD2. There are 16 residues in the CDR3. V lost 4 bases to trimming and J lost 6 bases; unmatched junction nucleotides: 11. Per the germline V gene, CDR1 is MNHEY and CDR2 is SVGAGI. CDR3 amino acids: CASSSQTSGDRREQYF. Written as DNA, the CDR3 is TGTGCCAGCAGTTCCCAGACTAGCGGGGATCGGCGCGAGCAGTACTTC.

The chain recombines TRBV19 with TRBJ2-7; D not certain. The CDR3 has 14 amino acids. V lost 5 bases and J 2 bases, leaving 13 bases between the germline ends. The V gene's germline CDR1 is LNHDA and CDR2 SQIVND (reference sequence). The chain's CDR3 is CASSLQLWTYEQYF. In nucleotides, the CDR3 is TGTGCCAGTAGTCTACAGCTGTGGACCTACGAGCAGTACTTC.

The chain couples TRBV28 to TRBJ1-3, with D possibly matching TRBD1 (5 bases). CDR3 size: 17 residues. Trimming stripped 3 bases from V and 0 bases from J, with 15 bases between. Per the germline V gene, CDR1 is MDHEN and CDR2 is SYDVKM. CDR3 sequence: CASSFSREGNSGNTIYF. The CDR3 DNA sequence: TGTGCCAGCAGTTTTAGCAGGGAAGGGAACTCTGGAAACACCATATATTTT. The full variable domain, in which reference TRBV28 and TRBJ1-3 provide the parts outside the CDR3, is DVKVTQSSRYLVKRTGEKVFLECVQDMDHENMFWYRQDPGLGLRLIYFSYDVKMKEKGDIPEGYSVSREKKERFSLILESASTNQTSMYLCASSFSREGNSGNTIYFGEGSWLTVV.

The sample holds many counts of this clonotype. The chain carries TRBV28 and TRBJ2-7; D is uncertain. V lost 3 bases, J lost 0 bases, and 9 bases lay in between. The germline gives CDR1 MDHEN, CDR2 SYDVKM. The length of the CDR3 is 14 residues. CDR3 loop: CASSFTPYSYEQYF. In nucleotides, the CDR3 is TGTGCCAGCAGTTTTACGCCCTACTCCTACGAGCAGTACTTC.

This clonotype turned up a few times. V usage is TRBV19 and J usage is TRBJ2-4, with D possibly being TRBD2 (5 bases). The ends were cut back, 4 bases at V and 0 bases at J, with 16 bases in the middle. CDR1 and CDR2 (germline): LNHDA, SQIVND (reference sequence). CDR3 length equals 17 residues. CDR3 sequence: CASSTLTGSLAKNIQYF. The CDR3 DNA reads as TGTGCCAGTAGTACGTTAACGGGGTCCCTAGCCAAAAACATTCAGTACTTC. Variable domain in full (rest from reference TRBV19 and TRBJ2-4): DGGITQSPKYLFRKEGQNVTLSCEQNLNHDAMYWYRQDPGQGLRLIYYSQIVNDFQKGDIAEGYSVSREKKESFPLTVTSAQKNPTAFYLCASSTLTGSLAKNIQYFGAGTRLSVL.

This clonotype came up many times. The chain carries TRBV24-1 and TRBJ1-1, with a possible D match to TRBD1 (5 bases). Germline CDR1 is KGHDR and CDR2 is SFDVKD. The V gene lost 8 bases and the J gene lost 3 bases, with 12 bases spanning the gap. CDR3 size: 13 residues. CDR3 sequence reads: CATTDGGDTEAFF. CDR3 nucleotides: TGTGCCACCACCGATGGAGGGGACACTGAAGCTTTCTTT.